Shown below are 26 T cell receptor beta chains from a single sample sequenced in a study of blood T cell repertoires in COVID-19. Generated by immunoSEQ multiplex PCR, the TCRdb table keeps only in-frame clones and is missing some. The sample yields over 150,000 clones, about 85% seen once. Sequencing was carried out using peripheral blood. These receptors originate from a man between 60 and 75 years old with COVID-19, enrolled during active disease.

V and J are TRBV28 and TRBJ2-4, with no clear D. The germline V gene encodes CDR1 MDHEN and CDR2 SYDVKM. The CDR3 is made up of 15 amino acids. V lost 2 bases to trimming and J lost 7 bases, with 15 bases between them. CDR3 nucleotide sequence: TGTGCCAGCAGTTTACACGGAGACGGTCTTAACATTCAGTACTTC. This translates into CASSLHGDGLNIQYF.

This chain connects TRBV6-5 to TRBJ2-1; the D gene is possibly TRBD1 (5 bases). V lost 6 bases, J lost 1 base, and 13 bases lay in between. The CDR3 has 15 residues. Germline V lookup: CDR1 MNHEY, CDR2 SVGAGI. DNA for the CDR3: TGTGCCAGCAGGGCCTGGACATATTCCTACAATGAGCAGTTCTTC. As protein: CASRAWTYSYNEQFF.

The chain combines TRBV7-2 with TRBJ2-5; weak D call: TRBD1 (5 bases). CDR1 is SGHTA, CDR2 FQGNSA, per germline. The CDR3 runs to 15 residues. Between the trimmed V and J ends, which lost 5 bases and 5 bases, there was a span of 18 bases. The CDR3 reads CASSPRRREGETQYF. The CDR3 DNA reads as TGTGCCAGCAGCCCCCGGCGCAGGGAAGGCGAGACCCAGTACTTC. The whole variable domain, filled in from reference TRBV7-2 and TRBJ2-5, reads GAGVSQSPSNKVTEKGKDVELRCDPISGHTALYWYRQSLGQGLEFLIYFQGNSAPDKSGLPSDRFSAERTGGSVSTLTIQRTQQEDSAVYLCASSPRRREGETQYFGPGTRLLVL.

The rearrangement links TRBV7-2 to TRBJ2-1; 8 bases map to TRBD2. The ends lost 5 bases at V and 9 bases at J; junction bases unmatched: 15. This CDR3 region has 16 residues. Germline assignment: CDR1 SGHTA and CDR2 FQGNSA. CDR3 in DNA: TGTGCCAGCAGCCCCCCCGAGGGCGGGGGGTTGGTTGAGCAGTTCTTC. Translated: CASSPPEGGGLVEQFF.

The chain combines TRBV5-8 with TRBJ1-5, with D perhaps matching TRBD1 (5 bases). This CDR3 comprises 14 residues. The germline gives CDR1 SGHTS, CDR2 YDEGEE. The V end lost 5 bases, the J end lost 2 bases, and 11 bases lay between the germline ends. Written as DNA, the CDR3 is TGTGCCAGCAGTACCCCGGGGGGCAATCAGCCCCAGCATTTT. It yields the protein CASSTPGGNQPQHF.

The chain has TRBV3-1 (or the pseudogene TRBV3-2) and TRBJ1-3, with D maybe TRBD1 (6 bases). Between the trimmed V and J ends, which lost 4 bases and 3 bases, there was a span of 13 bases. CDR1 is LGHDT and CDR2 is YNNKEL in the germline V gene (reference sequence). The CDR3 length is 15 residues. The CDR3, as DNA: TGTGCCAGCAGCCCTACTCACAGGGTTGGAAACACCATATATTTT. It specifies CASSPTHRVGNTIYF.

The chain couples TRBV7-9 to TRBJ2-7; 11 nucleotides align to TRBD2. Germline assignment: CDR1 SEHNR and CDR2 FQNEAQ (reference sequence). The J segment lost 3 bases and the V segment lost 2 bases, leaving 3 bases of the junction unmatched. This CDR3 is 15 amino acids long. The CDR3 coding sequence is TGTGCCAGCAGCTTATTGACTAGCGGGATCTACGAGCAGTACTTC. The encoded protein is CASSLLTSGIYEQYF.

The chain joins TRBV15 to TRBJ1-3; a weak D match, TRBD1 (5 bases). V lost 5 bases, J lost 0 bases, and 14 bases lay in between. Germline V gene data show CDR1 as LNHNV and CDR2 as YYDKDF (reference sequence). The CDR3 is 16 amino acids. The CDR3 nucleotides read TGTGCCACCAGCGGTCGACAGATGTTCTCTGGAAACACCATATATTTT. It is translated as CATSGRQMFSGNTIYF. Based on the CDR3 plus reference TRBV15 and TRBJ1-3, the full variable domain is DAMVIQNPRYQVTQFGKPVTLSCSQTLNHNVMYWYQQKSSQAPKLLFHYYDKDFNNEADTPDNFQSRRPNTSFCFLDIRSPGLGDTAMYLCATSGRQMFSGNTIYFGEGSWLTVV.

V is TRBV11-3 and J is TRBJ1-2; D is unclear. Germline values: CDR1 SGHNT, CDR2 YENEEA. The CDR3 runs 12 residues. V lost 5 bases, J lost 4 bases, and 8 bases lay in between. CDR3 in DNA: TGTGCCAGCAGCCCGGCGGGCTATGGCTACACCTTC. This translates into CASSPAGYGYTF.

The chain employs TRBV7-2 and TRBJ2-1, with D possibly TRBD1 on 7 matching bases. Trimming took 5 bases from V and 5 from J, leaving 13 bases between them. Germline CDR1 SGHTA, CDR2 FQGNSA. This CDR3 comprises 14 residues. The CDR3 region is CASSRGTADNEQFF. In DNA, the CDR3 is TGTGCCAGCAGCCGGGGGACAGCAGACAATGAGCAGTTCTTC.

The CDR3 sequence: CASSARGSEAFF. CDR3 in DNA: TGTGCCAGCAGCGCCCGCGGCAGTGAAGCTTTCTTT. The chain combines TRBV6-5 with TRBJ1-1; D remains ambiguous. The CDR3 is 12 residues long. The V end was cut by 6 bases, the J end by 7 bases, with 12 bases between. Germline V gene lookup returns CDR1 MNHEY and CDR2 SVGAGI.

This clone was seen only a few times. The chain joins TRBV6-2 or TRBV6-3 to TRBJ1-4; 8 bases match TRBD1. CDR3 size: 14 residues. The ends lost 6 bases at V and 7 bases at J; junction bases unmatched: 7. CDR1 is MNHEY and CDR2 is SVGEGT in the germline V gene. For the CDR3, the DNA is TGTGCCAGCAGGCCTGGGACAGGACTTGAAAAACTGTTTTTT. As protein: CASRPGTGLEKLFF.

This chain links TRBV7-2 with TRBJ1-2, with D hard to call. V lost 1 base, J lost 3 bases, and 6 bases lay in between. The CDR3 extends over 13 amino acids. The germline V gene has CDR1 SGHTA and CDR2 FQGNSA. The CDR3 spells CASSLVQDYGYTF. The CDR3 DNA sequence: TGTGCCAGCAGCTTAGTTCAGGACTATGGCTACACCTTC.

Written as DNA, the CDR3 is TGCGCCAGCAGCTTGGAAGCTAGCGGGAGTTTCGAGCAGTACTTC. Protein: CASSLEASGSFEQYF. V gene TRBV5-1 combines with J gene TRBJ2-7, with TRBD2 matching over 10 bases. This CDR3 is built from 15 residues. Trimming cost V 0 bases and J 6 bases; bases outside gene matches: 6. In germline, CDR1 is SGHRS, CDR2 YFSETQ.

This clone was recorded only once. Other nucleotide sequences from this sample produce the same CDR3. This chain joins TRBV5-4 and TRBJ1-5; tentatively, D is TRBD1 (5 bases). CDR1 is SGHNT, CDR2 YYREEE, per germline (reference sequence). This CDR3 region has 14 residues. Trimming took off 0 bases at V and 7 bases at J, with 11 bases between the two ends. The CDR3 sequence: CASSLAGGGQPQHF. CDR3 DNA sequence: TGTGCCAGCAGCTTGGCTGGGGGAGGGCAGCCCCAGCATTTT.

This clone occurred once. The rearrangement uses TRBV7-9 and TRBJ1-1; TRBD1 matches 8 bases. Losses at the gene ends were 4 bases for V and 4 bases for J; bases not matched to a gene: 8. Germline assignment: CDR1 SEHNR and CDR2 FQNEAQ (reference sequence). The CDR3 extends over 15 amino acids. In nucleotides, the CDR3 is TGTGCCAGCAGCTCCTCCGACAGGGGACGCACTGAAGCTTTCTTT. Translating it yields CASSSSDRGRTEAFF.

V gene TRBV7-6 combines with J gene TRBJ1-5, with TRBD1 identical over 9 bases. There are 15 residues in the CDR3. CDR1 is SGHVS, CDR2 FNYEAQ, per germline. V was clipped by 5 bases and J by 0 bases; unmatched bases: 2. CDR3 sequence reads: CASSPGQGSNQPQHF. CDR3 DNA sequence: TGTGCCAGCAGCCCGGGACAGGGTAGCAATCAGCCCCAGCATTTT.

CDR3 residues: CASSPGGHATNEKLFF. CDR3 bases: TGCGCCAGCAGCCCGGGCGGACATGCAACTAATGAAAAACTGTTTTTT. The chain combines TRBV5-1 with TRBJ1-4; a weak D match, TRBD1 (5 bases). The V and J ends lost 4 bases and 0 bases respectively, with 13 bases between them. Germline CDR1 SGHRS, CDR2 YFSETQ. The CDR3 is 16 amino acids.

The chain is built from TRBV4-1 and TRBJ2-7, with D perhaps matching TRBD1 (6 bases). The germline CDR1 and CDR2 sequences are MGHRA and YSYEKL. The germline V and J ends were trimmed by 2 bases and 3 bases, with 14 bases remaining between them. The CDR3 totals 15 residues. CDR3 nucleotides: TGCGCCAGCAGCCAACTCCAGGGGCGGCGCTACGAGCAGTACTTC. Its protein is CASSQLQGRRYEQYF.

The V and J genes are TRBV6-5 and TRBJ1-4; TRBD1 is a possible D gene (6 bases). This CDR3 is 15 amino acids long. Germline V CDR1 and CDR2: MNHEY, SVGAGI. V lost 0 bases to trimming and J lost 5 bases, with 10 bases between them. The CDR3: CASSYSGQINEKLFF. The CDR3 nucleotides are TGTGCCAGCAGTTACTCCGGACAGATAAATGAAAAACTGTTTTTT.

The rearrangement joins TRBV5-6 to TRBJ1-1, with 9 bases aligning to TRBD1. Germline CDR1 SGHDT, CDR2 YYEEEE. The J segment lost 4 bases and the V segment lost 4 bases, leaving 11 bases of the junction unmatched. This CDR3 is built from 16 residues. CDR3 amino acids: CASSPRGTGRVTEAFF. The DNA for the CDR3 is TGTGCCAGCAGCCCACGAGGGACAGGGAGGGTCACTGAAGCTTTCTTT.

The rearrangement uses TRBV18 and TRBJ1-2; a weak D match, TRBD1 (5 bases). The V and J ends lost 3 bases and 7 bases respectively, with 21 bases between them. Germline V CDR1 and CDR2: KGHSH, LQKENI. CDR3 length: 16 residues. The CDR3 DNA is TGTGCCAGCTCACCTCCCCTCGGGGACCTGGGGGGTGGCTACACCTTC. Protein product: CASSPPLGDLGGGYTF.

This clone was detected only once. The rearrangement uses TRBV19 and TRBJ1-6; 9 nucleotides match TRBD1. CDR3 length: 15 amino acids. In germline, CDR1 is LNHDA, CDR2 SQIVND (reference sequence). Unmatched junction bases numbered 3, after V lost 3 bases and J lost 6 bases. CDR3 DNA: TGTGCCAGTAGTATGATGGACAGGGGTAATTCACCCCTCCACTTT. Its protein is CASSMMDRGNSPLHF.

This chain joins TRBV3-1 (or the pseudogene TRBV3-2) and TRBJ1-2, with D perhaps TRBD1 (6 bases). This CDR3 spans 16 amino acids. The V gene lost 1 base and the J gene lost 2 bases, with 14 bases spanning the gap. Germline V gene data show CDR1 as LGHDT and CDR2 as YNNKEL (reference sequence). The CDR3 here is CASSQVPTGLNYGYTF. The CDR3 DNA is TGTGCCAGCAGCCAAGTCCCTACAGGGTTAAACTATGGCTACACCTTC.

The CDR3 reads CASSPEAHTNEQFF. The CDR3 DNA reads TGTGCCAGCAGCCCTGAGGCCCACACCAATGAGCAGTTCTTC. This chain joins TRBV5-6 and TRBJ2-1; D is undetermined. Trimming took 4 bases from V and 6 from J, leaving 14 bases between them. This CDR3 comprises 14 residues. CDR1 and CDR2 (germline): SGHDT, YYEEEE.

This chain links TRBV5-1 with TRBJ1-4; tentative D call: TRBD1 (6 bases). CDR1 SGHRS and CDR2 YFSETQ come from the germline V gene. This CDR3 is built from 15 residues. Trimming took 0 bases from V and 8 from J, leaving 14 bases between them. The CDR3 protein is CASSLGGHRGEKLFF. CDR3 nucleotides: TGCGCCAGCAGCTTGGGGGGACATCGAGGGGAAAAACTGTTTTTT.